These 10 T cell receptor beta chains share one sample of origin, sequenced in a study of T cell repertoires in cytomegalovirus infection (dated by TCRdb to about 2019). No antigen has been identified for these receptors. Sequencing was performed on an Illumina HiSeq 1500. TCRdb cleaned the public reads at Q25 with fastp, built clones with MiXCR and kept in-frame beta chains. Duplicate CDR3 protein sequences are folded into a single record with the most common DNA and genes. A total of 750,000 to 950,000 distinct CDR3 sequences appear in this sample, roughly 28% of them only once. The ten largest clonotypes hold roughly 13% of the sample. Taken with the paper, the label for treatment or condition translates to: in vitro stimulation with specific CMV peptide epitopes to enrich CMV-specific T cells. This specimen was cultured CD8+ T cells from PBMCs, taken from culture after CMV antigen stimulation. These receptor sequences come from a human donor in good health (CMV status not recorded). Some clones in this sample may be carry-over from other donors' samples.

The V call is TRBV14, the J call TRBJ1-1; D remains ambiguous. The germline CDR1 and CDR2 sequences are SGHDN and FVKESK. The CDR3 has 14 residues. V was clipped by 3 bases and J by 0 bases, with 8 bases between them. CDR3 DNA sequence: TGTGCCAGCAGCCAGGACGTTCTGAACACTGAAGCTTTCTTT. Protein: CASSQDVLNTEAFF.

This clonotype was picked up a small number of times. The chain has TRBV7-8 and TRBJ2-7; perhaps TRBD1 as D (6 bases). The CDR3 is 13 amino acids. With 2 bases removed from V and 6 bases from J, the gap between germline ends came to 11 bases. Per germline, CDR1 SGHVS and CDR2 FQNEAQ. The CDR3 nucleotides are TGTGCCAGCAGCTTACAGGGGCCCGTCGAGCAGTACGTC. Translation gives CASSLQGPVEQYV.

The rearrangement uses TRBV7-1 and TRBJ2-1; 7 bases map to TRBD2. TRBV7-1 is classed as an ORF, of uncertain function. The CDR3 extends over 14 amino acids. CDR3 DNA: TGTGTCGATGGAGGGGCGGGAGCACCGAATGAGCAGTTCTTC. Its protein product is CVDGGAGAPNEQFF.

The chain is built from TRBV20-1 and TRBJ1-1; D is unclear. Per the germline V gene, CDR1 is DFQATT and CDR2 is SNEGSKA (reference sequence). Trimming took 3 bases from V and 5 from J, leaving 4 bases between them. CDR3 length equals 10 residues. The CDR3 bases are TGCAGTGCTAGGAGGACTGAAGCTTTCTTT. Residues: CSARRTEAFF.

CDR3 residues: CASSHSKRGGSTDTQYF. The CDR3 nucleotides read TGTGCCAGCAGCCACTCCAAGCGGGGGGGCTCCACAGATACGCAGTATTTT. The chain links TRBV11-3 to TRBJ2-3, with 10 bases aligning to TRBD2. Germline V gives CDR1 SGHNT, CDR2 YENEEA. CDR3 length equals 17 residues. V was clipped by 5 bases and J by 2 bases; unmatched bases: 10.

The CDR3: CASSFHTNTEAFF. The DNA for the CDR3 is TGTGCCAGCAGCTTTCACACAAACACTGAAGCTTTCTTT. The chain has TRBV11-3 and TRBJ1-1; D not certain. V lost 3 bases and J lost 2, with 7 bases in between. This CDR3 contains 13 residues. Germline V gene sequence: CDR1 SGHNT, CDR2 YENEEA.

The chain uses TRBV7-9 and TRBJ1-5; D not resolved. This CDR3 comprises 15 residues. Trimming removed 5 bases from V and 4 bases from J, with 15 bases in between. Germline values: CDR1 SEHNR, CDR2 FQNEAQ (reference sequence). The DNA for the CDR3 is TGTGCCAGCAGCCTCAGTGAAAGTTCGAATCAGCCCCAGCATTTT. The encoded protein is CASSLSESSNQPQHF.

At least ten counts were recorded for this clonotype. This chain joins TRBV7-9 and TRBJ2-2; D is ambiguous. From germline, CDR1 is SEHNR and CDR2 FQNEAQ (reference sequence). Trimming left V 6 bases short and J 1 base short, with 9 bases between. The CDR3 sequence is 14 residues long. Here the CDR3 reads CASSLTENTGELFF. CDR3 DNA: TGTGCCAGCAGTTTGACTGAGAACACCGGGGAGCTGTTTTTT.

The rearrangement links TRBV6-8 to TRBJ2-4; D not resolved. Germline V gene sequence: CDR1 MNHGY, CDR2 SAAAGT. The V end was cut by 7 bases, the J end by 2 bases, with 15 bases between. The CDR3 consists of 15 residues. As DNA, the CDR3 is TGTGCCAGCATGGAGAGGAGATCTACCAAAAACATTCAGTACTTC. It codes for CASMERRSTKNIQYF.

The chain recombines TRBV9 with TRBJ2-1; TRBD1 matches 10 bases. This CDR3 is 15 amino acids long. V shed 2 bases, J shed 4 bases, and the junction held 3 bases outside the gene matches. Germline values: CDR1 SGDLS, CDR2 YYNGEE. The CDR3 loop is CASSVGTGVYNEQFF. Written as DNA, the CDR3 is TGTGCCAGCAGCGTCGGGACAGGGGTATACAATGAGCAGTTCTTC.